The next 11 T cell receptor beta chains were all read from a single sample in a study of PD-1 blockade in classical Hodgkin lymphoma. This table comes from immunoSEQ multiplex PCR, and its TCRdb copy is limited to in-frame clones, with some not included. The sample carries 45,000 to 60,000 clones, roughly 88% recorded once. This sample's time point: newly diagnosed, previously untreated cHL patient sample. Sequenced input: peripheral blood mononuclear cells (PBMCs). The receptors derive from a human donor with classical Hodgkin lymphoma.

The V and J genes are TRBV6-5 and TRBJ1-1; D is perhaps TRBD1 (5 bases). The germline gives CDR1 MNHEY, CDR2 SVGAGI. This CDR3 region has 11 residues. V lost 6 bases, J lost 7 bases, and 9 bases lay in between. DNA for the CDR3: TGTGCCAGCAGGCGGACAAATGAAGCTTTCTTT. Protein sequence: CASRRTNEAFF.

The CDR3 DNA reads as TGTGCCTGGAGTGTAGCGCCAGCTTATGGCTACACCTTC. Protein product: CAWSVAPAYGYTF. The chain joins TRBV30 to TRBJ1-2; D ambiguous. Per the germline V gene, CDR1 is GTSNPN and CDR2 is SVGIG (reference sequence). The CDR3 length is 13 residues. V lost 0 bases, J lost 5 bases, and 10 bases lay in between.

The rearrangement links TRBV9 to TRBJ2-2; no firm D call. The V end was cut by 3 bases, the J end by 6 bases, with 15 bases between. Germline loops: CDR1 SGDLS, CDR2 YYNGEE. The CDR3 spans 15 residues. This chain's CDR3 is CASSGRSNTAGELFF. DNA for the CDR3: TGTGCCAGCAGCGGCCGCTCGAACACCGCCGGGGAGCTGTTTTTT.

The chain joins TRBV19 to TRBJ1-1; D perhaps matches TRBD1 (5 bases). Trimming removed 1 base at V and 8 bases at J, with 11 bases between. CDR3 length: 13 residues. CDR1 LNHDA and CDR2 SQIVND come from the germline V gene (reference sequence). CDR3 residues: CASSIVGAIEAFF. In DNA form, the CDR3 reads TGTGCCAGTAGTATAGTCGGGGCTATCGAAGCTTTCTTT. Full variable domain (rest looked up from reference TRBV19 and TRBJ1-1): DGGITQSPKYLFRKEGQNVTLSCEQNLNHDAMYWYRQDPGQGLRLIYYSQIVNDFQKGDIAEGYSVSREKKESFPLTVTSAQKNPTAFYLCASSIVGAIEAFFGQGTRLTVV.

The chain joins TRBV7-8 to TRBJ2-1; a weak D match, TRBD1 (5 bases). CDR3 length equals 15 residues. Trimming pared 7 bases from V and 0 bases from J, leaving 13 bases between. From germline, CDR1 is SGHVS and CDR2 FQNEAQ. CDR3 sequence: CASNPDSPSYNEQFF. Written as DNA, the CDR3 is TGTGCCAGCAACCCAGACAGTCCCTCCTACAATGAGCAGTTCTTC.

The J gene is TRBJ2-1, the V gene TRBV28; 9 positions match TRBD2. The CDR3 has 15 residues. V lost 8 bases to trimming and J lost 7 bases; unmatched junction nucleotides: 12. Germline loops: CDR1 MDHEN, CDR2 SYDVKM. The CDR3 is CASHTPGSGSNEQFF. The CDR3 bases are TGTGCCAGCCATACCCCCGGTAGCGGGAGTAATGAGCAGTTCTTC.

The V call is TRBV30, the J call TRBJ1-1; weak D call: TRBD1 (5 bases). Germline CDR1 is GTSNPN and CDR2 is SVGIG (reference sequence). The CDR3 runs to 14 residues. V shed 4 bases and J shed 0 bases, with 12 bases lying between them. CDR3 coding DNA: TGTGCCTGGAAGTGGAAGGGGATGAACACTGAAGCTTTCTTT. It yields the protein CAWKWKGMNTEAFF.

The chain uses TRBV5-1 and TRBJ2-1; D remains ambiguous. CDR1 SGHRS and CDR2 YFSETQ come from the germline V gene. The CDR3 has 12 residues. The ends were cut back, 0 bases at V and 6 bases at J, with 4 bases in the middle. CDR3 residues: CASSLGGNEQFF. CDR3 coding DNA: TGCGCCAGCAGCTTGGGGGGCAATGAGCAGTTCTTC.

This clone turned up a few times. V and J are TRBV5-6 and TRBJ2-1; no clear D gene. Germline V gene lookup returns CDR1 SGHDT and CDR2 YYEEEE. The V and J ends lost 4 bases and 6 bases respectively, with 5 bases between them. The CDR3 runs to 11 residues. The CDR3 DNA reads as TGTGCCAGCAGCGCCTTCAATGAGCAGTTCTTC. Translation: CASSAFNEQFF.

The chain employs TRBV6-4 and TRBJ2-2; D perhaps matches TRBD1 (5 bases). Per germline, CDR1 MRHNA and CDR2 SNTAGT. The CDR3 has 13 amino acids. V lost 4 bases to trimming and J lost 2 bases, with 5 bases between them. The CDR3 bases are TGTGCCAGCAGTGGGACAAACACCGGGGAGCTGTTTTTT. This codes for CASSGTNTGELFF.

The chain links TRBV28 to TRBJ2-7, with 10 bases lining up with TRBD1. The V gene's germline CDR1 is MDHEN and CDR2 SYDVKM. The CDR3 is 16 residues long. With 1 base clipped from V and 7 bases from J, the junction kept 10 bases outside the gene matches. CDR3 DNA: TGTGCCAGCAGTTTATCGGCGACAGGGGGCCATAGGGAGCAGTACTTC. It encodes CASSLSATGGHREQYF.